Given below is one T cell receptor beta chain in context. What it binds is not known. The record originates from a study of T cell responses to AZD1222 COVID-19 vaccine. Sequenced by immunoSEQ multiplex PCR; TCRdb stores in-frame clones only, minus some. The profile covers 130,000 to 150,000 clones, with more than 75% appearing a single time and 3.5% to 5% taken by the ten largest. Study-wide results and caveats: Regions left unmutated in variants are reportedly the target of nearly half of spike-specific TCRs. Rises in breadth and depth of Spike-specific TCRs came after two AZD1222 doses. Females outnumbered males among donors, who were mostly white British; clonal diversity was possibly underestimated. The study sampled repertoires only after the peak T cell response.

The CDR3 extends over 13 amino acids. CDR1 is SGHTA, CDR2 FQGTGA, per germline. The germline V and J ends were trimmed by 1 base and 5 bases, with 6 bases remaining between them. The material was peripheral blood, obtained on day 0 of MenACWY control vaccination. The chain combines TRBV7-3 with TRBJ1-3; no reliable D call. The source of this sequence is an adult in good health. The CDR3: CASSLNRRNTIYF. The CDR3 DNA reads TGTGCCAGCAGCTTAAACCGAAGAAACACCATATATTTT.